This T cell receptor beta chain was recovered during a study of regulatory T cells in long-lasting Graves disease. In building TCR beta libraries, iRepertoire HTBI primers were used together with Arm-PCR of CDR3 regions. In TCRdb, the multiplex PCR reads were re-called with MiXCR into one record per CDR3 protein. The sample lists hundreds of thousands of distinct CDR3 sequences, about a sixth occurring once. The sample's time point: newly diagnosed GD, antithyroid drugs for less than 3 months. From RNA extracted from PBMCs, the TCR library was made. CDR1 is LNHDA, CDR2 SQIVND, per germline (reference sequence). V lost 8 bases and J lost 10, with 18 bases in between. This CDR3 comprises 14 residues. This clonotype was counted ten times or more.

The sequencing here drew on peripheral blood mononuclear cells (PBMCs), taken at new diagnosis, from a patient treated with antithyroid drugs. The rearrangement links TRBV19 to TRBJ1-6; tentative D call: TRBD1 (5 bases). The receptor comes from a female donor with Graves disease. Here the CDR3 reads CASDFGTSGSPLHF. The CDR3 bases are TGTGCCAGTGACTTCGGGACCTCCGGATCACCCCTCCACTTT.